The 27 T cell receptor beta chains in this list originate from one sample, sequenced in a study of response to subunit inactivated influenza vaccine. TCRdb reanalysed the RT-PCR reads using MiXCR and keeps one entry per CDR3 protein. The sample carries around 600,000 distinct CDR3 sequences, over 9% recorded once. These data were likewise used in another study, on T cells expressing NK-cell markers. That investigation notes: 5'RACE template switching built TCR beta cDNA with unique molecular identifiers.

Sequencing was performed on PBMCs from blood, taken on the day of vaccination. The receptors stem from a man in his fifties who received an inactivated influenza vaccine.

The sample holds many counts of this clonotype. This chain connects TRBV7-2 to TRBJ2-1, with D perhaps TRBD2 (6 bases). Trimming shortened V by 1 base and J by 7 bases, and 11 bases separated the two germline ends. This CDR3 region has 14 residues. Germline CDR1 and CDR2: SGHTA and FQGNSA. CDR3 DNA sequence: TGTGCCAGCAGCTTAGTTGCGGGAAGGAATGAGCAGTTCTTC. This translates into CASSLVAGRNEQFF.

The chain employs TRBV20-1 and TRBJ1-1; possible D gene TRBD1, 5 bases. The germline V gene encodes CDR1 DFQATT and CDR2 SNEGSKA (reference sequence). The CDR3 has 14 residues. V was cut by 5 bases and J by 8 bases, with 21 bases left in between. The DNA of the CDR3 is TGCAGTGCTCGCTCCGGGACTCATCAGTTAGAAGCTTTCTTT. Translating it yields CSARSGTHQLEAFF.

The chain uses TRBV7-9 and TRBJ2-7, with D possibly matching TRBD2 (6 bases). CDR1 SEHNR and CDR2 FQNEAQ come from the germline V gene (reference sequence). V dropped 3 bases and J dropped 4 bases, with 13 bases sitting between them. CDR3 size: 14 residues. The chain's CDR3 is CASSLGGSLYEQYF. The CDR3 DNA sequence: TGTGCCAGCAGCTTGGGGGGTTCTTTATACGAGCAGTACTTC.

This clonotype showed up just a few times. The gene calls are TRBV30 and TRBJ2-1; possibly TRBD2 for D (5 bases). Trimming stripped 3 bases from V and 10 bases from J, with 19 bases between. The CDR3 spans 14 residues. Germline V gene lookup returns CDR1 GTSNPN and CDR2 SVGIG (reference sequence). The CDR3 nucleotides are TGTGCCTGGAGCCAAGGACTCGCACGAGGAGAGCAGTTCTTC. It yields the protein CAWSQGLARGEQFF.

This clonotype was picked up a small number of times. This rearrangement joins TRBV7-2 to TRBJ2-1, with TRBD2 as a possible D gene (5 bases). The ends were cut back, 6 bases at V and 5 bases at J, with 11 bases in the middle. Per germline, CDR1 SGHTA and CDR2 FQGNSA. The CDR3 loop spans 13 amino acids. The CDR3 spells CASSLAKDNEQFF. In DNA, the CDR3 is TGTGCCAGCAGTCTAGCCAAAGACAATGAGCAGTTCTTC.

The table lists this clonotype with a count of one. The CDR3 loop is CASSLAAGGNPYNEQFF. The CDR3 DNA is TGTGCCAGCAGCTTAGCAGCGGGGGGCAACCCCTACAATGAGCAGTTCTTC. The chain combines TRBV7-2 with TRBJ2-1; 9 nucleotides align to TRBD2. V lost 0 bases to trimming and J lost 2 bases; unmatched junction nucleotides: 5. The germline CDR1 and CDR2 sequences are SGHTA and FQGNSA. CDR3 size: 17 residues.

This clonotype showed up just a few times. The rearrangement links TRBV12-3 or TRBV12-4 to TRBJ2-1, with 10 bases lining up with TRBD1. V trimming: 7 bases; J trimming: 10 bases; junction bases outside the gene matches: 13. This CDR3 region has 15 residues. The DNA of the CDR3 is TGTGCCAGCACCCAAAGGACAGGGGGGAATACAGAGCAGTTCTTC. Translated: CASTQRTGGNTEQFF.

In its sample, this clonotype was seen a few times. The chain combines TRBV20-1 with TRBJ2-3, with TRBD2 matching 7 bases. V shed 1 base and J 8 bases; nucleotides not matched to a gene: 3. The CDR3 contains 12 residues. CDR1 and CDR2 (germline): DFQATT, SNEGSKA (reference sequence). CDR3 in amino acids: CSARAPGGTQYF. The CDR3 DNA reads TGCAGTGCTAGAGCCCCGGGGGGTACGCAGTATTTT.

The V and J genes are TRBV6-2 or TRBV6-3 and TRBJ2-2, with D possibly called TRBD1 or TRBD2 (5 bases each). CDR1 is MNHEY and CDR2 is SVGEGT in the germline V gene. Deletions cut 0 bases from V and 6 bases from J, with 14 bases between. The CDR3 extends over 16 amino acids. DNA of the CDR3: TGTGCCAGCAGTTACTCGATTCCGGGGCCCCCCGGGGAGCTGTTTTTT. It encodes CASSYSIPGPPGELFF.

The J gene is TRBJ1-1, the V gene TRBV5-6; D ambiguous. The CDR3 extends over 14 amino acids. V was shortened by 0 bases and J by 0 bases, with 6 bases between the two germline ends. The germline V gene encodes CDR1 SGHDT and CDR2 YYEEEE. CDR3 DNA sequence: TGTGCCAGCAGCTTGGCACAGTTGAACACTGAAGCTTTCTTT. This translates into CASSLAQLNTEAFF.

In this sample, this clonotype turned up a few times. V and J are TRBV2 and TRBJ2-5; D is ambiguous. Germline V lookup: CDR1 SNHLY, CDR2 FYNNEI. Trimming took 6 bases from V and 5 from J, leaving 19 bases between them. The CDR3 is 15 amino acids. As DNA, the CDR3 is TGTGCCAGCAGCCCCGCCGGCCCGACCAGGGAGACCCAGTACTTC. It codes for CASSPAGPTRETQYF.

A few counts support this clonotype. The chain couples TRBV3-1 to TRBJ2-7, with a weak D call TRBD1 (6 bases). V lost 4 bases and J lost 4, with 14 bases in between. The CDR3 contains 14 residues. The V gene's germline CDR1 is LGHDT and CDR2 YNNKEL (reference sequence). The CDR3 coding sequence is TGTGCCAGCAGCCCCCTTGAGGGGGAATACGAGCAGTACTTC. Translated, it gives CASSPLEGEYEQYF.

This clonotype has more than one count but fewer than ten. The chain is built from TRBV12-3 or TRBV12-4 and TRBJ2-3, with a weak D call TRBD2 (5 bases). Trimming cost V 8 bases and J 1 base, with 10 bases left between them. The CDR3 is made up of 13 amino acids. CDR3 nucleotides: TGTGCCAGCCGACTAAGCGGCACAGATACGCAGTATTTT. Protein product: CASRLSGTDTQYF.

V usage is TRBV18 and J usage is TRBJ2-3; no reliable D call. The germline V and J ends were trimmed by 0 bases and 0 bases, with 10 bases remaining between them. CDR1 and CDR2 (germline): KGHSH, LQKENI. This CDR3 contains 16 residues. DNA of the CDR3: TGTGCCAGCTCACCACCGTCGCAGTATAGCACAGATACGCAGTATTTT. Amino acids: CASSPPSQYSTDTQYF.

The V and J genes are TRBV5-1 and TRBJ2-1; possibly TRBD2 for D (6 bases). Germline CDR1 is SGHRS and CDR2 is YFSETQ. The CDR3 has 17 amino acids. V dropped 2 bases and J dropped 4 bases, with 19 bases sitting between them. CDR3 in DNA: TGCGCCAGCAGCTTTATTGGGGGGACCATAGGATACAATGAGCAGTTCTTC. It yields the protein CASSFIGGTIGYNEQFF.

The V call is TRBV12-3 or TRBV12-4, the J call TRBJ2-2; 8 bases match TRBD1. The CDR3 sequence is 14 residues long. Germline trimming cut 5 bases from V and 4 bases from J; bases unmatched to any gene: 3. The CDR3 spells CASSMDRVTGELFF. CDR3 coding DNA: TGTGCCAGCAGTATGGACAGGGTCACCGGGGAGCTGTTTTTT.

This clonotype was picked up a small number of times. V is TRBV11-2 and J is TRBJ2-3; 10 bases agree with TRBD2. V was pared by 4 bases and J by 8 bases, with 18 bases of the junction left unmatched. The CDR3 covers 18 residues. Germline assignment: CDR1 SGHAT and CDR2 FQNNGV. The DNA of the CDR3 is TGTGCCAGCAGCTCACACAACGGGGGGACTAGCGTCCTGGGTACGCAGTATTTT. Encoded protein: CASSSHNGGTSVLGTQYF.

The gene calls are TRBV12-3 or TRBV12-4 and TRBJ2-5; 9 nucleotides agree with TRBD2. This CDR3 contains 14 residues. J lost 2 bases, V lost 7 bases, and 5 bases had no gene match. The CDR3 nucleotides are TGTGCCAGCACCTTAAGCGGGGGGCAAGAGACCCAGTACTTC. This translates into CASTLSGGQETQYF.

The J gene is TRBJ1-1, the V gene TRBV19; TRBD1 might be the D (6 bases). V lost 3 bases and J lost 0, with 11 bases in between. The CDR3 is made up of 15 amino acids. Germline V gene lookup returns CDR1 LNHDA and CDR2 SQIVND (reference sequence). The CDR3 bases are TGTGCCAGTAGTATGCCGGGACATGTGAACACTGAAGCTTTCTTT. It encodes CASSMPGHVNTEAFF.

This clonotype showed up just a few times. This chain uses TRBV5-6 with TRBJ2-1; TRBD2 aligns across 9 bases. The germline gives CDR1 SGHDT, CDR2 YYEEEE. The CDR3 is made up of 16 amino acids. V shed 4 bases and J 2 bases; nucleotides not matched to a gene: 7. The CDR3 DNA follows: TGTGCCAGCAGCGGCGGGACTAGCTTTCCCTACAATGAGCAGTTCTTC. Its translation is CASSGGTSFPYNEQFF.

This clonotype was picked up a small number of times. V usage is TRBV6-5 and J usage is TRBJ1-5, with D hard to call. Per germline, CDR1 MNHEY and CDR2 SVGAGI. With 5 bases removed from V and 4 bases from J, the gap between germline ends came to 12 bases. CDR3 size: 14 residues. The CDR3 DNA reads TGTGCCAGCAGTCTCGAGACACTTAATCAGCCCCAGCATTTT. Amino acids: CASSLETLNQPQHF.

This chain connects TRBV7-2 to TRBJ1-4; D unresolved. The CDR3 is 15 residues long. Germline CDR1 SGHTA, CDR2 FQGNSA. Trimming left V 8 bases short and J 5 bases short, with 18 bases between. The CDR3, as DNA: TGTGCCAGCTTCCGGAAGGACCGCGAGAATGAAAAACTGTTTTTT. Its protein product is CASFRKDRENEKLFF.

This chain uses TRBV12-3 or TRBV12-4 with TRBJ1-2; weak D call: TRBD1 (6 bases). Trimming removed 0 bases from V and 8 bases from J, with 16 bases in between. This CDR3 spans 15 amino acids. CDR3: CASSLASQGLGGYTF. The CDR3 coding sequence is TGTGCCAGCAGTTTAGCGTCGCAGGGGTTGGGCGGCTACACCTTC.

The CDR3 sequence is CASSFQTAGRYEQYF. DNA for the CDR3: TGTGCCAGCAGTTTTCAGACGGCGGGAAGGTACGAGCAGTACTTC. The rearrangement links TRBV28 to TRBJ2-7, with D tentatively TRBD2 (6 bases). Germline V gene data show CDR1 as MDHEN and CDR2 as SYDVKM. The CDR3 sequence is 15 residues long. Trimming cost V 3 bases and J 4 bases, with 16 bases left between them.

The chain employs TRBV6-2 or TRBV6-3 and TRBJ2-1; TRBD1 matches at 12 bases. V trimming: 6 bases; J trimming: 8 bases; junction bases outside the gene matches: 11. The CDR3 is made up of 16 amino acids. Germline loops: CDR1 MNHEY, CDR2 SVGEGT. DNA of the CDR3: TGTGCCAGCAGAGGCCCCGCGGGACAGGGGGCCGATGAGCAGTTCTTC. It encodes CASRGPAGQGADEQFF.

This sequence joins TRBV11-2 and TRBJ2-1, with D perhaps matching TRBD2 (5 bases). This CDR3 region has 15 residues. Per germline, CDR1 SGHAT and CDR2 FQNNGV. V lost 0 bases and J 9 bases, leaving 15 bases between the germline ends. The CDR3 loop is CASSLDRAGLGEQFF. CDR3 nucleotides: TGTGCCAGCAGCTTAGATCGGGCGGGTTTGGGTGAGCAGTTCTTC.

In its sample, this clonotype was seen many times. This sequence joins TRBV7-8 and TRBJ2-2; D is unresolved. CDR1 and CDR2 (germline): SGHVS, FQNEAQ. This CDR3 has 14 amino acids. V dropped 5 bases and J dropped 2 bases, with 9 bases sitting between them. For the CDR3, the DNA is TGTGCCAGCAGCCCTACAGAAAACACCGGGGAGCTGTTTTTT. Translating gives CASSPTENTGELFF.